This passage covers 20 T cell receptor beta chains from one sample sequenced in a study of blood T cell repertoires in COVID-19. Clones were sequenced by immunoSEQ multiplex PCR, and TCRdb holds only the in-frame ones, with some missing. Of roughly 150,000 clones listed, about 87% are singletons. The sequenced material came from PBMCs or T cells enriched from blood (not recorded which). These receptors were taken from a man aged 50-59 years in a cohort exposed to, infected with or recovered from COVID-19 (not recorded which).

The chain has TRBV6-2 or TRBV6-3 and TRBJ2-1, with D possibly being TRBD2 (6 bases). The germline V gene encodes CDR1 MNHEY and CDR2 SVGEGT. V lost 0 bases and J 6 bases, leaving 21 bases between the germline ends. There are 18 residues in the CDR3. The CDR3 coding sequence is TGTGCCAGCAGTTACTCGACTCCGCGACTAGGCCGGCGCAATGAGCAGTTCTTC. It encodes CASSYSTPRLGRRNEQFF.

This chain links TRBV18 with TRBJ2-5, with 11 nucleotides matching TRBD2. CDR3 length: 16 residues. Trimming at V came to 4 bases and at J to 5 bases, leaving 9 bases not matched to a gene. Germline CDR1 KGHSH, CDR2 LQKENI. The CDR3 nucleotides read TGTGCCAGCTCACACGGGCGACTAGCGGGGCAGGAGACCCAGTACTTC. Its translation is CASSHGRLAGQETQYF.

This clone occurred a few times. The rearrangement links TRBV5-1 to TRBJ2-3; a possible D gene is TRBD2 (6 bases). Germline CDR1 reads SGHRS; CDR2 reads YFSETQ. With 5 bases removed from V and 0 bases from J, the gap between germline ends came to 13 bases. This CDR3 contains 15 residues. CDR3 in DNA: TGCGCCAGCAGGACCACTAGCCTTAGCACAGATACGCAGTATTTT. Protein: CASRTTSLSTDTQYF.

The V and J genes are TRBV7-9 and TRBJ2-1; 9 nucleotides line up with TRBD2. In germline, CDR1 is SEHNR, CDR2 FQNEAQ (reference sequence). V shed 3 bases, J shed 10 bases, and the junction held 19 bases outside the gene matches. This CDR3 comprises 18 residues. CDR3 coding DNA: TGTGCCAGCAGCTTGGCGGGGGAATTTAGCGGGGGATCCGTGGAGCAGTTCTTC. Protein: CASSLAGEFSGGSVEQFF.

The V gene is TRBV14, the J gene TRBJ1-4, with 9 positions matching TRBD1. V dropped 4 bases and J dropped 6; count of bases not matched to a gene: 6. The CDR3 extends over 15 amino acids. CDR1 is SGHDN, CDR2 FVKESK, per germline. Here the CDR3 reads CASSRGTGRDEKLFF. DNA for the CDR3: TGTGCCAGCAGCCGAGGGACAGGGCGCGATGAAAAACTGTTTTTT. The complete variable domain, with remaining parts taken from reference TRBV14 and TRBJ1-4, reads EAGVTQFPSHSVIEKGQTVTLRCDPISGHDNLYWYRRVMGKEIKFLLHFVKESKQDESGMPNNRFLAERTGGTYSTLKVQPAELEDSGVYFCASSRGTGRDEKLFFGSGTQLSVL.

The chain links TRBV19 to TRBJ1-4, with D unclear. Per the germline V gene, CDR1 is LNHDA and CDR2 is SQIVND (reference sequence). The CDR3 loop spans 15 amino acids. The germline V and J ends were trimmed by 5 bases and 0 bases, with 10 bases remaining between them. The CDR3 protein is CASSPQSATNEKLFF. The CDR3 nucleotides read TGTGCCAGTAGTCCTCAGTCTGCAACTAATGAAAAACTGTTTTTT.

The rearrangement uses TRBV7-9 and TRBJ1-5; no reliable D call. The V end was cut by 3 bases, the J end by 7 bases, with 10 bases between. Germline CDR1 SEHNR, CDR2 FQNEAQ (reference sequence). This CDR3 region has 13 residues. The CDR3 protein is CASSLSSSQPQHF. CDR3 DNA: TGTGCCAGCAGCTTGTCCTCCTCCCAGCCCCAGCATTTT.

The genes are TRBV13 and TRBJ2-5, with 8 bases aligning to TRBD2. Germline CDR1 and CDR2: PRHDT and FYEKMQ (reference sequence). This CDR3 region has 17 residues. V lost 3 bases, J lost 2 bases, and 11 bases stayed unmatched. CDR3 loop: CASSLNLGTSGQETQYF. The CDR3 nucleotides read TGTGCCAGCAGCTTGAACCTCGGGACTAGTGGACAAGAGACCCAGTACTTC. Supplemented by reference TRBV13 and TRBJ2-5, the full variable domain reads AAGVIQSPRHLIKEKRETATLKCYPIPRHDTVYWYQQGPGQDPQFLISFYEKMQSDKGSIPDRFSAQQFSDYHSELNMSSLELGDSALYFCASSLNLGTSGQETQYFGPGTRLLVL.

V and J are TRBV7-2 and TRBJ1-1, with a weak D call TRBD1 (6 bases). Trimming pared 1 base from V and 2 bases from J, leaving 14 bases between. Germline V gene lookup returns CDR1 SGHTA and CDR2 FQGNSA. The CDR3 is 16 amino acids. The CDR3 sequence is CASSLVGTQTNTEAFF. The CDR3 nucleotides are TGTGCCAGCAGCTTAGTGGGGACACAAACAAACACTGAAGCTTTCTTT.

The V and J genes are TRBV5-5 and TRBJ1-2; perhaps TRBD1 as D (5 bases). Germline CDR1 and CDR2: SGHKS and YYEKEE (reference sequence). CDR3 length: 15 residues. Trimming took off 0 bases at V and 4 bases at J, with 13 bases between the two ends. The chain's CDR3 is CASSLVGGVGYGYTF. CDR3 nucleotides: TGTGCCAGCAGCTTGGTCGGAGGGGTGGGCTATGGCTACACCTTC.

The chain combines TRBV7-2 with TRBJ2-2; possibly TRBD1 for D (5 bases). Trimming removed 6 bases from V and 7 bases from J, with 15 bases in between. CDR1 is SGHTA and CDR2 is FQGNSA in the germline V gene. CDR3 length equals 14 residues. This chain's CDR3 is CASRRSGADGELFF. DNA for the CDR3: TGTGCCAGCAGGAGAAGTGGGGCCGACGGGGAGCTGTTTTTT. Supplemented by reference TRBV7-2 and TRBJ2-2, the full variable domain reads GAGVSQSPSNKVTEKGKDVELRCDPISGHTALYWYRQSLGQGLEFLIYFQGNSAPDKSGLPSDRFSAERTGGSVSTLTIQRTQQEDSAVYLCASRRSGADGELFFGEGSRLTVL.

CDR3 amino acids: CASSRGFLYGYTF. CDR3 DNA sequence: TGTGCCAGCAGTCGGGGGTTTCTATATGGCTACACCTTC. The gene calls are TRBV27 and TRBJ1-2; D possibly corresponds to TRBD1 (5 bases). In germline, CDR1 is MNHEY, CDR2 SMNVEV (reference sequence). Trimming cost V 5 bases and J 5 bases, with 12 bases left between them. The CDR3 extends over 13 amino acids.

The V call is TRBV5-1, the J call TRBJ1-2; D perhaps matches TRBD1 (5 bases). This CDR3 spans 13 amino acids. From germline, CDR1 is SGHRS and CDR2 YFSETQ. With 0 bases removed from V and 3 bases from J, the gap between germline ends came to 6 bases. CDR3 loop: CASSLEQDYGYTF. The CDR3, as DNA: TGCGCCAGCAGCTTGGAACAGGACTATGGCTACACCTTC.

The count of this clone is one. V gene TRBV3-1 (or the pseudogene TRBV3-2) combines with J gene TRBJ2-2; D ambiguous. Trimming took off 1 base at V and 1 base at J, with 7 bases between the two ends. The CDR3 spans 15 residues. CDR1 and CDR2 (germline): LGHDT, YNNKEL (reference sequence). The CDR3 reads CASSQAQRNTGELFF. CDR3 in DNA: TGTGCCAGCAGCCAAGCCCAGCGGAACACCGGGGAGCTGTTTTTT.

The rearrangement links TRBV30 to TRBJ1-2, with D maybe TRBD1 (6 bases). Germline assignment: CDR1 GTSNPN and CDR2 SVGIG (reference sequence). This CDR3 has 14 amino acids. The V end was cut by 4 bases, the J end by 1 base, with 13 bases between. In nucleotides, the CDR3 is TGTGCCTGGACCTTATCGGACAGTAACTATGGCTACACCTTC. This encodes CAWTLSDSNYGYTF.

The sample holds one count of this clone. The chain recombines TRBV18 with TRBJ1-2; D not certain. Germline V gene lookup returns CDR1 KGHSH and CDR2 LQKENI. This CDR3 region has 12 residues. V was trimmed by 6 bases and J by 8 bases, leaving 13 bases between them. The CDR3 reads CASSLTRGGYTF. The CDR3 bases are TGTGCCAGCTCCCTGACCCGGGGAGGCTACACCTTC.

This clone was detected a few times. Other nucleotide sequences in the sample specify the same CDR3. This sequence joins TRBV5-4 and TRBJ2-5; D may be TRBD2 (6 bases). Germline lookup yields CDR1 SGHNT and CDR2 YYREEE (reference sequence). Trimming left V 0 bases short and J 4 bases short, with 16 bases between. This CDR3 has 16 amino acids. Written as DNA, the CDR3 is TGTGCCAGCAGCTTGGGGGGCGGTCGGGGGTCAGAGACCCAGTACTTC. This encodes CASSLGGGRGSETQYF.

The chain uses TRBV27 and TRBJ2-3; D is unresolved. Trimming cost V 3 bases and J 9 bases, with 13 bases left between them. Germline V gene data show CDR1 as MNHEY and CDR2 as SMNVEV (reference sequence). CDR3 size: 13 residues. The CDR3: CASSLTMATTQYF. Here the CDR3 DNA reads TGTGCCAGCAGTTTGACAATGGCGACGACGCAGTATTTT.

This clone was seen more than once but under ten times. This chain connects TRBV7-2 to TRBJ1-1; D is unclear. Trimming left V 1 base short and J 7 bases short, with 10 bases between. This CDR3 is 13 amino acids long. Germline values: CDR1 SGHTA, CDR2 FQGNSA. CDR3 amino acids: CASSLESGFEAFF. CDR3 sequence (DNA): TGTGCCAGCAGCTTAGAGTCGGGATTTGAAGCTTTCTTT.

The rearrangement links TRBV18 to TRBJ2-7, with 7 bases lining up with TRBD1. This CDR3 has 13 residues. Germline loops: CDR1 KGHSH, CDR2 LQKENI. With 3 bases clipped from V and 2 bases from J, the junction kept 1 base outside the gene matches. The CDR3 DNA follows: TGTGCCAGCTCACCGGGACAGACCTACGAGCAGTACTTC. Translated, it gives CASSPGQTYEQYF.